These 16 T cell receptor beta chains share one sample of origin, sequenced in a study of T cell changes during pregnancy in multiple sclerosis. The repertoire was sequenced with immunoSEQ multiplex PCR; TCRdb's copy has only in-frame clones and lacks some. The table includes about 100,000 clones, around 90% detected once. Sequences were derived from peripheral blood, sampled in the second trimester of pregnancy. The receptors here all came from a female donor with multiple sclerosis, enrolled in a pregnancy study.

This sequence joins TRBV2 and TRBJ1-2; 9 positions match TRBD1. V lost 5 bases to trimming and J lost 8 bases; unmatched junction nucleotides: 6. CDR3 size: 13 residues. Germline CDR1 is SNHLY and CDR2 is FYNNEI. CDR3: CASSKGQGGGYTF. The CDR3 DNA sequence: TGTGCCAGCAGTAAGGGACAGGGAGGAGGCTACACCTTC.

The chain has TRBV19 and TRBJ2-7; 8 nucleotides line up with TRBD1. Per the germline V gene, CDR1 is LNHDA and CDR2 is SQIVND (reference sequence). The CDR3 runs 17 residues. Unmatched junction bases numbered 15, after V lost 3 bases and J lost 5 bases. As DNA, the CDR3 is TGTGCCAGTAGTATCCAATCGGGCGGACAGGGTGGCCACGAGCAGTACTTC. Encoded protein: CASSIQSGGQGGHEQYF. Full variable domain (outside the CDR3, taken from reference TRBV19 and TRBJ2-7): DGGITQSPKYLFRKEGQNVTLSCEQNLNHDAMYWYRQDPGQGLRLIYYSQIVNDFQKGDIAEGYSVSREKKESFPLTVTSAQKNPTAFYLCASSIQSGGQGGHEQYFGPGTRLTVT.

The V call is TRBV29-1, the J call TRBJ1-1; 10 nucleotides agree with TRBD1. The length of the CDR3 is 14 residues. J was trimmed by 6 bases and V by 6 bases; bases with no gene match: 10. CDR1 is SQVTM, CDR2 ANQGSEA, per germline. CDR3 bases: TGCAGCGTCCAGGCGACAGGGGGCTTTGCTGAAGCTTTCTTT. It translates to CSVQATGGFAEAFF.

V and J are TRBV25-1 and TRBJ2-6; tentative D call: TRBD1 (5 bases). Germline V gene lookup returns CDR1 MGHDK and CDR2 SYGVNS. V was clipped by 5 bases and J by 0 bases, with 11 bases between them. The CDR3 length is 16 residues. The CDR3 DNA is TGTGCCAGCAGTCCCCCAAGGGGCTCTGGGGCCAACGTCCTGACTTTC. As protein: CASSPPRGSGANVLTF.

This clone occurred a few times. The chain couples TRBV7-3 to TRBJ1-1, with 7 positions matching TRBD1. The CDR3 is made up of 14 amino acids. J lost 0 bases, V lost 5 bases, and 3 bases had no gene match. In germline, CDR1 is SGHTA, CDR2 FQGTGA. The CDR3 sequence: CASSRDRVNTEAFF. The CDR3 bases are TGTGCCAGCAGCCGGGACAGAGTGAACACTGAAGCTTTCTTT.

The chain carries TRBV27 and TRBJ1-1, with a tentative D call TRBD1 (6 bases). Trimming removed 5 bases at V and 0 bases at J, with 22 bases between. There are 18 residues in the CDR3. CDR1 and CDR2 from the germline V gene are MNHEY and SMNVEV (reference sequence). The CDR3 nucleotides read TGTGCCAGCAGTCGAAACAGGGTAGATGGATATATGAACACTGAAGCTTTCTTT. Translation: CASSRNRVDGYMNTEAFF.

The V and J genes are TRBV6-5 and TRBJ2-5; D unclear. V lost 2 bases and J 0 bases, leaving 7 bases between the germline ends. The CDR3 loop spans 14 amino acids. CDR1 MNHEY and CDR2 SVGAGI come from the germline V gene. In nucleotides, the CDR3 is TGTGCCAGCAGTTACCGCAGGTACCAAGAGACCCAGTACTTC. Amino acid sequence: CASSYRRYQETQYF.

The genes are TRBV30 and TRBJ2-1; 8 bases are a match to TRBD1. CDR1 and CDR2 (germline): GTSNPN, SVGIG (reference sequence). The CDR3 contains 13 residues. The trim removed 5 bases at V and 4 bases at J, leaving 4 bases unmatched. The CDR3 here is CAWGRDRYNEQFF. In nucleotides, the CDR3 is TGTGCCTGGGGCCGGGACAGGTACAATGAGCAGTTCTTC.

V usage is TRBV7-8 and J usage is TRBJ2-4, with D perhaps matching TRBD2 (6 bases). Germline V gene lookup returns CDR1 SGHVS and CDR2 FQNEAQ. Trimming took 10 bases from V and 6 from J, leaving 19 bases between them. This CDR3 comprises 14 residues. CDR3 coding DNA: TGTGCCACTTCCCTGTGGGGAGGTGGAAACATTCAGTACTTC. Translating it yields CATSLWGGGNIQYF.

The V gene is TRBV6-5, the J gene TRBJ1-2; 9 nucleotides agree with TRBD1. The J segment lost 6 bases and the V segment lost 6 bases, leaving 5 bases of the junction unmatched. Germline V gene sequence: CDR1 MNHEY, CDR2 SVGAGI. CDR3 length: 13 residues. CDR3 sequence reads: CASSRTGVHGYTF. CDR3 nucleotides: TGTGCCAGCAGCAGGACAGGGGTCCATGGCTACACCTTC.

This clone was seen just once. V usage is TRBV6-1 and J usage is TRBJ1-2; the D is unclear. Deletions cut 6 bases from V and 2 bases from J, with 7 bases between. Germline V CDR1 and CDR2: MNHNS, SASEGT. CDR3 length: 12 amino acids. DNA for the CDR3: TGTGCCAGCAGAGAGTTCAACTATGGCTACACCTTC. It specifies CASREFNYGYTF.

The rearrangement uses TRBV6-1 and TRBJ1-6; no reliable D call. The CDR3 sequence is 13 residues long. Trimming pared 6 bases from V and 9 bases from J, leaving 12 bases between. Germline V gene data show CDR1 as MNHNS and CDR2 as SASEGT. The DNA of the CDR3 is TGTGCCAGCAGACCTCCCGGGAGTTCACCCCTCCACTTT. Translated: CASRPPGSSPLHF.

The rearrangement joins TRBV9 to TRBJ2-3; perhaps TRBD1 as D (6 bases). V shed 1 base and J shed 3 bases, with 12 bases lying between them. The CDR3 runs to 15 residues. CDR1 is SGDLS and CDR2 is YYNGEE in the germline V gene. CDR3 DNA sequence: TGTGCCAGCAGCGTAAGGGCAGGGACAACAGATACGCAGTATTTT. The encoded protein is CASSVRAGTTDTQYF. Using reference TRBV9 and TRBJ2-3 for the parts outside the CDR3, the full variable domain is DSGVTQTPKHLITATGQRVTLRCSPRSGDLSVYWYQQSLDQGLQFLIQYYNGEERAKGNILERFSAQQFPDLHSELNLSSLELGDSALYFCASSVRAGTTDTQYFGPGTRLTVL.

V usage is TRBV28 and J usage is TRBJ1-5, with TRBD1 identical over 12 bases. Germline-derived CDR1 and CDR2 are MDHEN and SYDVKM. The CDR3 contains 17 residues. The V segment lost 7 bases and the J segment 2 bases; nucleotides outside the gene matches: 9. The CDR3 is CASTHGTGGVGNQPQHF. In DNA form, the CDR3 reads TGTGCCAGCACCCACGGGACAGGGGGCGTGGGCAATCAGCCCCAGCATTTT.

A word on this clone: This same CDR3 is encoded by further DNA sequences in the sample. The CDR3 nucleotides read TGTGCCAGCAGTTTACTACAGGGGGCCAGGGAGACCCAGTACTTC. Protein product: CASSLLQGARETQYF. The chain recombines TRBV28 with TRBJ2-5, with 9 positions matching TRBD1. The ends lost 2 bases at V and 5 bases at J; junction bases unmatched: 6. The germline gives CDR1 MDHEN, CDR2 SYDVKM. The CDR3 contains 15 residues. The whole variable domain, remainder taken from reference TRBV28 and TRBJ2-5, is DVKVTQSSRYLVKRTGEKVFLECVQDMDHENMFWYRQDPGLGLRLIYFSYDVKMKEKGDIPEGYSVSREKKERFSLILESASTNQTSMYLCASSLLQGARETQYFGPGTRLLVL.

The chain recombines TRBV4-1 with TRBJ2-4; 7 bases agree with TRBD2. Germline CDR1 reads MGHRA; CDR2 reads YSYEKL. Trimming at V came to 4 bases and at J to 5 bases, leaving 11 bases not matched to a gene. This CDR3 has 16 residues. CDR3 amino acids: CASSPRGVGGENIQYF. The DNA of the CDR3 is TGCGCCAGCAGCCCCCGGGGGGTTGGGGGAGAAAACATTCAGTACTTC.